These T cell receptor beta chains were read from a single sample in a study of blood T cells in healthy people across ages. TCRdb reprocessed the 5' RACE reads via MiXCR and lists one record per CDR3 protein. The sample carries 600,000 to 850,000 distinct CDR3 sequences, 25% recorded once. This sample was also put to use in a study of T cells of mothers and their children.

The material sequenced was blood. The source is a boy aged 5 to 17 in good health. CDR3s include the opening cysteine and the closing phenylalanine or tryptophan. Where a row states a size, it is once, few, many or the class of an expanded clone; other rows omit it.

j_call v_call clone_size cdr3_aa
TRBJ2-5 TRBV20-1 - CSAWTSGSLYEQYF
TRBJ2-7 TRBV6-5 - CASSLTGTLAYEQYF
TRBJ2-3 TRBV20-1 few CSARGTSTDTQYF
TRBJ2-2 TRBV29-1 - CSVVWGFTGELFF
TRBJ1-2 TRBV10-2 few CATVRDRNYGYTF
TRBJ2-1 TRBV28 few CASSPPTYRSGNEQFF
TRBJ1-6 TRBV28 - CASIPSRSSYNSPLHF
TRBJ2-1 TRBV12-3/TRBV12-4 - CVGTQTGGSYNEQFF
TRBJ2-5 TRBV6-1 - CASSRLAGGLGETQYF
TRBJ2-1 TRBV5-1 - CASSLTRAGYNEQFF
TRBJ2-7 TRBV20-1 - CSACPPSYEQYF
TRBJ2-3 TRBV29-1 few CSVRNRAIDTQYF
TRBJ1-4 TRBV12-3/TRBV12-4 once CASSFLQGAEEKLFF
TRBJ2-3 TRBV4-3 few CASSQGLLQLTDTQYF